This TCR beta chain is from a study of T cells in Graves' hyperthyroidism and ophthalmopathy. Exclusion of a patient resulted from uncontrolled infection, other autoimmune disease, pregnancy or lactation. This clonotype was counted a few times. The antigen remains undetermined. The CDR3 regions of TCR beta were amplified from RNA transcripts. The study used the HTBI primer set for a first-round RT-PCR of the TCR CDR3. TCRdb fed the multiplex PCR reads into MiXCR, producing one record per CDR3 protein. The sample lists over 250,000 distinct CDR3 sequences, around 22% occurring once. The CDR3 sequence is 15 residues long. Trimming removed 6 bases from V and 2 bases from J, with 17 bases in between. The germline V gene has CDR1 MNHNS and CDR2 SASEGT. Study conclusions and caveats: Most thyroid clonotypes expanded above 0.001 were also detected in blood.

This sequence joins TRBV6-1 and TRBJ2-7; D tentatively reads TRBD1 or TRBD2 (5 bases each). Input material: blood. This receptor was obtained from a man aged 25-45 years with Graves' ophthalmopathy. The CDR3 sequence: CASRPEGQRTYEQYF. The CDR3 nucleotides are TGTGCCAGCAGGCCAGAGGGGCAAAGGACCTACGAGCAGTACTTC.